This TCR beta chain originates from a study of a mutant IDH1 vaccine in newly diagnosed glioma. Overall study context: Of treated patients, around 60% were men and about 38% women, averaging about 40 years. Pretreatment consisted of radiotherapy, temozolomide, or both, with most receiving both.

With respect to this clone: Its antigen is as yet unknown.

The time point here: week 5, during vaccination. Each dose of the vaccine consisted of 300 ug of mutant IDH1 20-mer peptide, with topical imiquimod. Donors harbored newly found WHO grade 3 or 4 IDH1-mutant, ATRX-lost astrocytomas. The germline V and J ends were trimmed by 2 bases and 4 bases, with 5 bases remaining between them. The CDR3 length is 12 residues. Germline CDR1 SGHVS, CDR2 FQNEAQ. Assay: immunoSEQ multiplex PCR; the TCRdb copy retains only in-frame clones and omits some. The repertoire holds 60,000 or so clones, with 80% to 90% as singletons. This chain connects TRBV7-8 to TRBJ1-1, with no clear D. This material consisted of PBMCs, taken from a glioma patient whose treatment included an IDH1 peptide vaccine. The origin of this receptor is a woman aged 40 to 50 with glioma. CDR3 loop: CASSLLFTEAFF. The CDR3 nucleotides are TGTGCCAGCAGCTTACTGTTCACTGAAGCTTTCTTT.